This T cell receptor (beta chain) was sequenced in a study of technical replicates of blood from a handful of donors. Profiled with immunoSEQ multiplex PCR; TCRdb holds only in-frame clones, not every one. The sample has approximately 74,000 clones, roughly 98% seen once; the top ten hold under 0.2%. The length of the CDR3 is 16 residues. In germline, CDR1 is SEHNR, CDR2 FQNEAQ (reference sequence). V lost 3 bases, J lost 2 bases, and 16 bases lay in between. The chain is built from TRBV7-9 and TRBJ1-1, with a weak D call TRBD1 (6 bases). Material: T cells isolated from PBMCs. This TCR derives from a human donor in good health. The CDR3 sequence: CASSFLDTGYNTEAFF. For the CDR3, the DNA is TGTGCCAGCAGCTTCCTCGATACAGGGTATAACACTGAAGCTTTCTTT.